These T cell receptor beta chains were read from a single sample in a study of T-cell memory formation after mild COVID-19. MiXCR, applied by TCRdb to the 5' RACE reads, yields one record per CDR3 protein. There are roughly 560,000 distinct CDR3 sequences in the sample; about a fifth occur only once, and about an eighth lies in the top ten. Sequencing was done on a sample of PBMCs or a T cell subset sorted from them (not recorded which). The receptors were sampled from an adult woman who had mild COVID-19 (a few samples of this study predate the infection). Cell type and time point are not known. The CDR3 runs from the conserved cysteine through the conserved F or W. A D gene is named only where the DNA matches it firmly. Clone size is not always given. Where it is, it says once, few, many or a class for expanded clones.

TGTGCCAGCAGTTTTTGGGCAGGGACGAGCCCTTCGCCAGATACGCAGTATTTT,CASSFWAGTSPSPDTQYF,.,TRBJ2-3,18,TRBV28,.
TGTGCCAGCGGGGCCTGGGAGCAGTACTTC,CASGAWEQYF,.,TRBJ2-7,10,TRBV6-2/TRBV6-3,.
TGTGCCAGCTCACCCCTAGCGGGGGGCGTCAATGAGCAGTTCTTC,CASSPLAGGVNEQFF,.,TRBJ2-1,15,TRBV18,TRBD2
TGTGCCAGTAGTATAGAGCGACCAGGGGGTCAGCCCCAGCATTTT,CASSIERPGGQPQHF,few,TRBJ1-5,15,TRBV19,TRBD1
TGCGCCAGCAGCCAAAACCCCACAGGGGGTGAGCAGTTCTTC,CASSQNPTGGEQFF,few,TRBJ2-1,14,TRBV4-3,TRBD1
TGTGCCAGTAGTCTTCCCCAGGTTGAGACCCAGTACTTC,CASSLPQVETQYF,.,TRBJ2-5,13,TRBV19,.
TGTGCCAGCAGTTCGACAGGGGGCCTTGAGGAGACCCAGTACTTC,CASSSTGGLEETQYF,few,TRBJ2-5,15,TRBV12-3/TRBV12-4,TRBD1
TGTGCCAGCAGCCGATACACGACAGGGTATTTCGGCGAGCAGTACTTC,CASSRYTTGYFGEQYF,.,TRBJ2-7,16,TRBV6-5,TRBD1
TGCAGTGCGCTACAGGGGGCGCGGCCCCAGCATTTT,CSALQGARPQHF,few,TRBJ1-5,12,TRBV20-1,TRBD1
TGTGCCAGCAGTTACTCGGACTGGGCTGCTGGCTACACCTTC,CASSYSDWAAGYTF,.,TRBJ1-2,14,TRBV6-5,.
TGTGCCATCAGTGAGTGGCAGGGACCTGACTATGGCTACACCTTC,CAISEWQGPDYGYTF,.,TRBJ1-2,15,TRBV10-3,.
TGTGCCAGCAGTAACGACGGGACAGGCCTCCAGCATTTT,CASSNDGTGLQHF,few,TRBJ1-5,13,TRBV27,TRBD1
TGTGCCAGCAGCTTGTTCGCGGGATGGACGCCCTACGAGCAGTACTTC,CASSLFAGWTPYEQYF,.,TRBJ2-7,16,TRBV5-6,.
TGTGCCAGCAGCTTAGGGTCGCAGGGCTACGAGCAGTACTTC,CASSLGSQGYEQYF,few,TRBJ2-7,14,TRBV11-2,.
TGTGCCAGCAGCCTGGAAATTATGGACCTACAAGAGACCCAGTACTTC,CASSLEIMDLQETQYF,few,TRBJ2-5,16,TRBV5-5,.
TGTGCCCGCCGACGCCTTAGCGGGGGGCAGCAGAACACAGATACGCAGTATTTT,CARRRLSGGQQNTDTQYF,.,TRBJ2-3,18,TRBV7-9,TRBD2
TGCGCCAGCAGCTTCCTGAGCGGGGGGACAGATACGCAGTATTTT,CASSFLSGGTDTQYF,few,TRBJ2-3,15,TRBV5-1,TRBD2
TGTGCCAGCAGCTTAGGTGTTAGCGGGGGAGATACGCAGTATTTT,CASSLGVSGGDTQYF,few,TRBJ2-3,15,TRBV7-3,TRBD2
TGTGCCAGCAGCGGGGGGACAGGGTCAGAGACCCAGTACTTC,CASSGGTGSETQYF,few,TRBJ2-5,14,TRBV7-3,TRBD1
TGTGCCAGCAGCCCGAATGATGACAGGGTAGGGGAGACCCAGTACTTC,CASSPNDDRVGETQYF,many,TRBJ2-5,16,TRBV5-5,TRBD1
TGTGCCAGCAGCGCTCGACTGGTCTTCTACGAGCAGTACTTC,CASSARLVFYEQYF,.,TRBJ2-7,14,TRBV21-1,.
TGTGCCAGCTCACCACCTTCGAACTATGGCTACACCTTC,CASSPPSNYGYTF,many,TRBJ1-2,13,TRBV18,.
TGCGCCAGCAGCTTCGGACTAGCGGCCGGAGATGAGCAGTTCTTC,CASSFGLAAGDEQFF,.,TRBJ2-1,15,TRBV5-1,TRBD2
TGTGCCAGCAAAAATGACTTCAGCTCCTACAATGAGCAGTTCTTC,CASKNDFSSYNEQFF,.,TRBJ2-1,15,TRBV2,.
TGTGCCATCAGTGAGTCTGGAGGGGGTGAGCAGTTCTTC,CAISESGGGEQFF,.,TRBJ2-1,13,TRBV10-3,.
TGTGCCATCAGTGAGACATCTAACTATGGCTACACCTTC,CAISETSNYGYTF,.,TRBJ1-2,13,TRBV10-3,.
TGTGCCAGCTCAGACGTACGGGGGGCCTACGAGCAGTACTTC,CASSDVRGAYEQYF,.,TRBJ2-7,14,TRBV18,TRBD2
TGTGCCACCAGTGATTTGCTATCTGCGGGACAGCATTTT,CATSDLLSAGQHF,few,TRBJ1-5,13,TRBV24-1,.
TGTGCCAGCAGAGGACAGGGCACTGAAAATTCACCCCTCCACTTT,CASRGQGTENSPLHF,.,TRBJ1-6,15,TRBV6-1,TRBD1
TGTGCCAGAAACGTCGACAGCGTAATCGGGGAGGCCAAAAACATTCAGTACTTC,CARNVDSVIGEAKNIQYF,.,TRBJ2-4,18,TRBV6-5,.
TGTGCCAGCAGTTTTCTCGGGGAGGGCCCTCCGGATCGTCAGCCCCAGCATTTT,CASSFLGEGPPDRQPQHF,few,TRBJ1-5,18,TRBV6-5,.
TGTGCCACCAGTGAACCGACAGGGCACTATGGCTACACCTTC,CATSEPTGHYGYTF,.,TRBJ1-2,14,TRBV24-1,TRBD1
TGTGCCAGCAGCCCACCCGGCGGAGAAAAGGCAGATACGCAGTATTTT,CASSPPGGEKADTQYF,few,TRBJ2-3,16,TRBV11-2,.
TGTGCCATCAGTGAGTCGAATAGGCGGGCGACCTACGAGCAGTACTTC,CAISESNRRATYEQYF,.,TRBJ2-7,16,TRBV10-3,.
TGCGCCAGCAGCTTGGCCTTAGGTAGAGATACGCAGTATTTT,CASSLALGRDTQYF,.,TRBJ2-3,14,TRBV5-1,.
TGTGCCAGCAGTTACGCGATGGACAGGCAAGAGACCCAGTACTTC,CASSYAMDRQETQYF,.,TRBJ2-5,15,TRBV6-5,TRBD1
TGTGCCAGCAGCCAAGCCCGGACAGGGGCCACTGAAGCTTTCTTT,CASSQARTGATEAFF,few,TRBJ1-1,15,TRBV6-2/TRBV6-3,TRBD1
TGCGCCAGCAGCGCAACTCCGACAGGGGAAGAGACCCAGTACTTC,CASSATPTGEETQYF,few,TRBJ2-5,15,TRBV5-1,TRBD1
TGCAGTGCTAACCGGGGGGGGTCGAGCATGGGGACCCAGTACTTC,CSANRGGSSMGTQYF,once,TRBJ2-5,15,TRBV20-1,TRBD2
TGTGCCAGCAGTGAAGTGGGCGGAAACACCATATATTTT,CASSEVGGNTIYF,.,TRBJ1-3,13,TRBV6-1,.
TGCGCCAGCAGCCAAGAGGCGGGGGGGATTCTTGGAGAGACCCAGTACTTC,CASSQEAGGILGETQYF,.,TRBJ2-5,17,TRBV4-3,TRBD2
TGTGCCAGCAGTTACTCGAAAGCTAGCGGGGCCTTCAGCTCCTACAATGAGCAGTTCTTC,CASSYSKASGAFSSYNEQFF,.,TRBJ2-1,20,TRBV6-5,TRBD2